Listed below are T cell receptor beta chains from one sample, sequenced in a study of shared clonotypes between healthy human individuals. TCRdb's copy holds only in-frame clones and misses some; the assay was immunoSEQ multiplex PCR. The data hold roughly 1,500,000 clones, with 98% observed a single time. The sample comprised naive CD4+ T cells sorted from blood. The origin of the receptors is a man aged 25-40 years in good health. CDR3s include the opening cysteine and the closing phenylalanine or tryptophan. The order of the fields is J gene, V gene, clone size, D gene, CDR3 protein, CDR3 DNA. D genes are given only for firm matches. Some rows mark clone size as missing; the rest say once, few, many or name a class of expanded clone.

J: TRBJ2-1; V: TRBV28; size: -; D: TRBD1; CDR3: CASSPSGGKGSEQFF; DNA: TGTGCCAGCTCCCCCTCAGGGGGCAAGGGTAGTGAGCAGTTCTTC
J: TRBJ2-7; V: TRBV7-9; size: -; D: -; CDR3: CASSLGGRDEQYF; DNA: TGTGCCAGCAGCTTGGGGGGTCGGGACGAGCAGTACTTC
J: TRBJ2-5; V: TRBV5-1; size: once; D: -; CDR3: CASSRLQGQVGETQYF; DNA: TGCGCCAGCAGCAGATTACAGGGCCAAGTAGGGGAGACCCAGTACTTC
J: TRBJ1-4; V: TRBV28; size: -; D: -; CDR3: CASSSLEKASTNEKLFF; DNA: TGTGCCAGCAGTTCCCTCGAAAAAGCCTCAACTAATGAAAAACTGTTTTTT
J: TRBJ1-2; V: TRBV21-1; size: -; D: -; CDR3: CASVLRGKRVNTNYGYTF; DNA: TGTGCCAGCGTGTTACGAGGGAAGAGAGTGAATACTAACTATGGCTACACCTTC
J: TRBJ2-1; V: TRBV10-2; size: -; D: -; CDR3: CASIETPSSSYNEQFF; DNA: TGCGCCAGCATCGAGACACCCTCGAGCTCCTACAATGAGCAGTTCTTC
J: TRBJ2-4; V: TRBV28; size: -; D: -; CDR3: CASSPMGTKAKNIQYF; DNA: TGTGCCAGCAGTCCAATGGGAACTAAAGCCAAAAACATTCAGTACTTC
J: TRBJ1-2; V: TRBV6-4; size: -; D: -; CDR3: CASSPVGGLSNYGYTF; DNA: TGTGCCAGCAGCCCCGTCGGCGGGCTATCTAACTATGGCTACACCTTC
J: TRBJ2-3; V: TRBV9; size: -; D: TRBD2; CDR3: CASSEGAGSGRARGTDTQYF; DNA: TGTGCCAGCAGCGAGGGGGCTGGGAGCGGGAGGGCCCGTGGCACAGATACGCAGTATTTT
J: TRBJ2-5; V: TRBV15; size: -; D: -; CDR3: CATSRGLQAETQYF; DNA: TGTGCCACCAGCAGAGGACTCCAGGCAGAGACCCAGTACTTC
J: TRBJ2-1; V: TRBV6-6; size: -; D: TRBD2; CDR3: CASAPGLVGHEQFF; DNA: TGTGCCAGCGCCCCTGGACTAGTCGGGCATGAGCAGTTCTTC
J: TRBJ2-2; V: TRBV5-1; size: -; D: -; CDR3: CASTPSGTLTGELFF; DNA: TGCGCCAGCACCCCTTCCGGGACCCTCACCGGGGAGCTGTTTTTT
J: TRBJ2-5; V: TRBV9; size: -; D: TRBD2; CDR3: CASSVAAGGYETQYF; DNA: TGTGCCAGCAGCGTAGCAGCGGGAGGGTATGAGACCCAGTACTTC
J: TRBJ2-2; V: TRBV4-2; size: -; D: -; CDR3: CASSPEIAPGELFF; DNA: TGTGCCAGCAGCCCCGAAATTGCCCCCGGGGAGCTGTTTTTT
J: TRBJ1-5; V: TRBV10-3; size: -; D: -; CDR3: CAIRDKSHQPQHF; DNA: TGTGCCATCAGAGACAAGTCTCATCAGCCCCAGCATTTT
J: TRBJ2-4; V: TRBV15; size: -; D: TRBD2; CDR3: CATRTSSGRVGIQYF; DNA: TGTGCCACCAGGACCAGTAGCGGGAGGGTGGGCATTCAGTACTTC
J: TRBJ2-3; V: TRBV5-1; size: -; D: -; CDR3: CASSLGLHRQDTQYF; DNA: TGCGCCAGCAGTCTGGGCCTACATCGCCAGGATACGCAGTATTTT
J: TRBJ2-3; V: TRBV27; size: -; D: TRBD1; CDR3: CASSSLTSGTVTDTQYF; DNA: TGTGCCAGCAGTTCCCTAACTTCCGGGACAGTAACAGATACGCAGTATTTT
J: TRBJ2-3; V: TRBV5-1; size: -; D: -; CDR3: CASSLEGIGGTQYF; DNA: TGCGCCAGCAGCTTGGAAGGCATCGGCGGTACGCAGTATTTT
J: TRBJ2-7; V: TRBV25-1; size: -; D: TRBD2; CDR3: CASSELAGSYEQYF; DNA: TGTGCCAGCAGTGAACTAGCGGGAAGCTACGAGCAGTACTTC
J: TRBJ2-7; V: TRBV9; size: -; D: -; CDR3: CASSVGLGILEQYF; DNA: TGTGCCAGCAGCGTAGGATTAGGGATCCTGGAGCAGTACTTC
J: TRBJ2-5; V: TRBV5-1; size: -; D: TRBD1; CDR3: CASSFGTGLGTQYF; DNA: TGCGCCAGCAGCTTCGGGACAGGGTTGGGGACCCAGTACTTC
J: TRBJ2-2; V: TRBV6-1; size: -; D: TRBD1; CDR3: CATNLRDRVSGELFF; DNA: TGTGCCACTAACCTCCGGGACAGGGTATCCGGGGAGCTGTTTTTT
J: TRBJ1-5; V: TRBV2; size: -; D: TRBD1; CDR3: CASSGPTGVTQPQHF; DNA: TGTGCCAGCAGTGGTCCGACAGGGGTTACTCAGCCCCAGCATTTT
J: TRBJ2-7; V: TRBV5-4; size: -; D: TRBD1; CDR3: CASSNGQGRYEQYF; DNA: TGTGCCAGCAGTAATGGACAGGGGCGGTACGAGCAGTACTTC
J: TRBJ1-1; V: TRBV25-1; size: -; D: -; CDR3: CASSNLQGAEAFF; DNA: TGTGCCAGCAGCAACCTCCAGGGAGCTGAAGCTTTCTTT
J: TRBJ2-5; V: TRBV6-5; size: -; D: -; CDR3: CASVSHNGETQYF; DNA: TGTGCCAGCGTATCGCATAATGGAGAGACCCAGTACTTC
J: TRBJ1-2; V: TRBV2; size: -; D: -; CDR3: CASSDARALSNYGYTF; DNA: TGTGCCAGCAGTGACGCCCGAGCCCTGAGTAACTATGGCTACACCTTC
J: TRBJ2-7; V: TRBV7-9; size: -; D: -; CDR3: CASSLRAAEEQYF; DNA: TGTGCCAGCAGCTTACGGGCAGCCGAAGAGCAGTACTTC
J: TRBJ2-1; V: TRBV10-3; size: -; D: TRBD2; CDR3: CAISDGLAGVSEQFF; DNA: TGTGCCATCAGTGATGGACTAGCGGGAGTGAGTGAGCAGTTCTTC